The rows below give T cell receptor beta chains drawn from one sample of a study of shared clonotypes between healthy human individuals. Generated by immunoSEQ multiplex PCR, the TCRdb table keeps only in-frame clones and is missing some. This table has under 600,000 clones, just over 75% appearing once. Input material: PBMCs. The receptors come from a woman in her thirties or forties in good health. Some clones in this sample may be carry-over from other donors' samples. The CDR3 runs from the conserved cysteine through the conserved F or W. D genes are given only for firm matches. Part of the rows lack a size; the others show once, few, many or a class for expanded clones.

D	V	size	J	DNA	CDR3
-	TRBV28	-	TRBJ2-7	TGTGCCAGCGGCCAGCGGGTACCGGGAGAGCAGTACTTC	CASGQRVPGEQYF
-	TRBV19	many	TRBJ1-1	TGTGCCAGTAGGGTCAGCCCGCACACTGAAGCTTTCTTT	CASRVSPHTEAFF
TRBD2	TRBV30	-	TRBJ2-3	TGTGCCTGGAGTCCCGCAGCGGGAGGGCGAGATACGCAGTATTTT	CAWSPAAGGRDTQYF
TRBD1	TRBV19	-	TRBJ2-7	TGTGCCAGAGGGGGACAGGGCACTTCCTACGAGCAGTACTTC	CARGGQGTSYEQYF
-	TRBV29-1	-	TRBJ1-2	TGCAGCGTTGACGGTTGGGACTATGGCTACACCTTC	CSVDGWDYGYTF
-	TRBV9	-	TRBJ1-2	TGTGCCAGCAGCTTGGGACCCGAGCAAACAAACTATGGCTACACCTTC	CASSLGPEQTNYGYTF
-	TRBV30	-	TRBJ1-2	TGTGCCTGGAGTCGAATCACCCTCCTCTATGGCTACACCTTC	CAWSRITLLYGYTF
TRBD2	TRBV10-2	-	TRBJ2-7	TGCGCCAGCATGGCGCGGGAGAGGTACGAGCAGTACTTC	CASMARERYEQYF
TRBD2	TRBV7-2	-	TRBJ2-3	TGTGCCAGCAGCTTATACGGGAGGAGCACAGATACGCAGTATTTT	CASSLYGRSTDTQYF
-	TRBV14	-	TRBJ2-2	TGTGCCAGCAGGGTCGCCGGGGAGCTGTTTTTT	CASRVAGELFF
TRBD2	TRBV27	many	TRBJ2-7	TGTGCCAGCAGTTGGACCTTACCGGGGACTAGCGGGAGAGGGGAGCAGTACTTC	CASSWTLPGTSGRGEQYF
TRBD1	TRBV15	-	TRBJ2-2	TGTGCCACCAGCAGAGATCGGGGACAGCCGGCGAACACCGGGGAGCTGTTTTTT	CATSRDRGQPANTGELFF
TRBD1	TRBV7-9	-	TRBJ1-2	TGTGCCAGCAGACATCCCGGACAGGTGGAATATGGCTACACCTTC	CASRHPGQVEYGYTF
-	TRBV6-6	-	TRBJ2-1	TGTGCCAGCAGCCTCGACCACAGGGTCGGTGAGCAGTTCTTC	CASSLDHRVGEQFF
-	TRBV7-8	few	TRBJ2-1	TGTGCCAGCAGCTCCACCGGGACCGGATACAATGAGCAGTTCTTC	CASSSTGTGYNEQFF
TRBD2	TRBV7-8	-	TRBJ2-1	TGTGCCAGCAGCCCTAGCGGGAGCTCCTACAATGAGCAGTTCTTC	CASSPSGSSYNEQFF
TRBD2	TRBV5-1	few	TRBJ2-2	TGCGCCAGCAGCCCGGGACTAGCGGGAGGGGTCACCGGGGAGCTGTTTTTT	CASSPGLAGGVTGELFF
-	TRBV28	-	TRBJ1-5	TGTGCCAGCAGACACAACTTCTACGGAGGGAATCAGCCCCAGCATTTT	CASRHNFYGGNQPQHF
TRBD1	TRBV4-1	-	TRBJ1-4	TGCGCCAGCAGCCAAGGGACAGGTGGCACTAATGAAAAACTGTTTTTT	CASSQGTGGTNEKLFF
-	TRBV18	-	TRBJ1-2	TGTGCCAGCTCACCTGTGGCAGTCTATGGCTACACCTTC	CASSPVAVYGYTF
-	TRBV4-2	-	TRBJ2-2	TGTGCCAGCAGCCAAGATTTGGCGGGACCCCCTAACACCGGGGAGCTGTTTTTT	CASSQDLAGPPNTGELFF
-	TRBV21-1	-	TRBJ2-7	TGTGCCAGCACTTGCGGGACAAGATTGGCGGGGACCTACGAGCAGTACTTC	CASTCGTRLAGTYEQYF
TRBD2	TRBV11-2	-	TRBJ2-2	TGTGCCAGCCAACTAGCGGGAGGCCCTACCACCGGGGAGCTGTTTTTT	CASQLAGGPTTGELFF
TRBD1	TRBV6-5	-	TRBJ2-7	TGTGCCAGCAGCGACTCCGGGACAGCACATTACGAGCAGTACTTC	CASSDSGTAHYEQYF
-	TRBV11-3	once	TRBJ2-3	TGTGCCAGCAGCCCGGGGACAAACACAGATACGCAGTATTTT	CASSPGTNTDTQYF
-	TRBV28	-	TRBJ1-1	TGTGCCAGCGTAGACAGACTCACTGAAGCTTTCTTT	CASVDRLTEAFF
TRBD1	TRBV5-1	-	TRBJ1-1	TGCGCCAGCAGCGAGGGGGGACAGGGGTTCCCGAACACTGAAGCTTTCTTT	CASSEGGQGFPNTEAFF
TRBD1	TRBV7-9	-	TRBJ2-7	TGTGCCAGCAGCTCGACAGGGGCCACCTACGAGCAGTACTTC	CASSSTGATYEQYF